Sequencing of this T cell receptor (beta chain) was carried out in a study of CXCR3-negative and CXCR3-positive naive CD8 T cells. Study-level findings and limits: The study inferred TCR strength from TRB CDR3 properties and found comparable surface CD5 between naive subsets.

The CDR3 runs to 16 residues. Germline-derived CDR1 and CDR2 are SGHVS and FQNEAQ. Researchers sorted 300,000 cells of each CD8+ T cell subset in triplicate. Researchers prepared the TRB cDNA libraries using 5' RACE with UMI labels. TCRdb derives one entry per CDR3 protein from the 5' RACE reads, leaving out DNA. The data show about 41,000 distinct CDR3 sequences, and the top ten clones hold around 2%. Note on this clonotype: Its antigen is undetermined.

Sequencing was done on a sample of naive CXCR3- CD8+ T cells from blood. Subset indicated: CD45RO-CCR7+CD27+CD95- naive CD8+ T cells lacking CXCR3 (TNR3-). The sequence was obtained from a human donor in good health. Some clones in this sample may be carry-over from other donors' samples. This rearrangement joins TRBV7-8 to TRBJ2-7; TCRdb picks TRBD2, but there is no DNA to check that call. The CDR3 reads CASSLAREEPSWEQYF.